Listed below are T cell receptor beta chains from one sample, sequenced in a study of blood T cell repertoires in COVID-19. Libraries were prepared by immunoSEQ multiplex PCR; TCRdb keeps only in-frame clonotypes and omits some of them. The data hold tens of thousands of clones, with around 81% observed a single time. Sequenced input: peripheral blood. The receptors shown here come from a woman of 80 years or more with active or convalescent COVID-19. The CDR3 runs from the conserved cysteine through the conserved F or W. D genes are given only for firm matches. Clone size is given for some rows only: seen once, a few or many times, or a class if the clone is expanded.

abundance	v_gene	j_gene	d_gene	CDR3aa	CDR3nt
NA	TRBV7-2	TRBJ2-5	TRBD2	CASSFSGGYQETQYF	TGTGCCAGCAGCTTCAGCGGGGGGTACCAAGAGACCCAGTACTTC
NA	TRBV28	TRBJ1-5	NA	CASSSHSGRQPQHF	TGTGCCAGCAGTTCCCATAGTGGGAGGCAGCCCCAGCATTTT
NA	TRBV6-1	TRBJ1-2	NA	CASSESVYGYTF	TGTGCCAGCAGTGAATCGGTGTATGGCTACACCTTC
NA	TRBV5-1	TRBJ2-5	NA	CASSLEGEETQYF	TGCGCCAGCAGCTTGGAGGGGGAAGAGACCCAGTACTTC
few	TRBV5-4	TRBJ1-6	NA	CASSLVNSPLHF	TGTGCCAGCAGCTTGGTAAATTCACCCCTCCACTTT
NA	TRBV7-3	TRBJ1-1	NA	CASSSSLNTEAFF	TGTGCCAGCAGCTCGAGCCTGAACACTGAAGCTTTCTTT
NA	TRBV2	TRBJ1-5	NA	CASSGVRGYQPQHF	TGTGCCAGCAGTGGCGTTCGAGGTTATCAGCCCCAGCATTTT
NA	TRBV24-1	TRBJ2-1	TRBD1	CATSDSGQGNEQFF	TGTGCCACCAGTGACTCGGGACAGGGAAATGAGCAGTTCTTC
NA	TRBV18	TRBJ2-7	NA	CASSPGGSLTYEQYF	TGTGCCAGCTCACCTGGTGGCAGTTTGACCTACGAGCAGTACTTC
NA	TRBV4-1	TRBJ2-7	NA	CASSQVSTEGEQYF	TGCGCCAGCAGCCAAGTTTCTACGGAGGGCGAGCAGTACTTC
NA	TRBV2	TRBJ2-3	NA	CASSGGQGFRTDTQYF	TGTGCCAGCAGTGGGGGGCAAGGATTTCGCACAGATACGCAGTATTTT
NA	TRBV2	TRBJ2-5	NA	CAIFSGGPETQYF	TGTGCCATCTTTTCGGGGGGCCCGGAGACCCAGTACTTC
NA	TRBV10-2	TRBJ2-1	NA	CASSESWGAFF	TGCGCCAGCAGTGAGTCGTGGGGCGCATTCTTC
NA	TRBV27	TRBJ1-5	NA	CASRRQVGQPQHF	TGTGCCAGCAGGCGACAGGTGGGTCAGCCCCAGCATTTT
NA	TRBV12-3/TRBV12-4	TRBJ2-3	TRBD2	CASREVEDTQYF	TGTGCCAGCCGGGAGGTGGAAGATACGCAGTATTTT
NA	TRBV3-1/TRBV3-2	TRBJ1-3	NA	CASSPTRGNTIYF	TGTGCCAGCAGCCCGACTCGTGGAAACACCATATATTTT
NA	TRBV7-9	TRBJ1-2	NA	CASSSVAYGYTF	TGTGCCAGCAGCTCAGTCGCCTATGGCTACACCTTC
NA	TRBV6-6	TRBJ1-3	TRBD1	CASRAGQTGNTIYF	TGTGCCAGCAGGGCGGGACAGACTGGAAACACCATATATTTT
NA	TRBV10-3	TRBJ1-3	NA	CAISEPRSAGNTIYF	TGTGCCATCAGTGAGCCGCGTAGCGCTGGAAACACCATATATTTT
NA	TRBV10-3	TRBJ1-1	TRBD1	CAISENGQGRDTEAFF	TGTGCCATCAGTGAAAACGGACAGGGCCGGGATACTGAAGCTTTCTTT
few	TRBV9	TRBJ2-5	TRBD2	CASSVAGGQETQYF	TGTGCCAGCAGCGTAGCCGGGGGGCAAGAGACCCAGTACTTC
NA	TRBV4-3	TRBJ1-1	NA	CASSRTIDTEAFF	TGCGCCAGCAGCCGGACTATCGACACTGAAGCTTTCTTT
NA	TRBV7-9	TRBJ2-7	NA	CASSTSARGNSEQYF	TGTGCCAGCAGCACCTCGGCTAGAGGGAATTCCGAGCAGTACTTC
NA	TRBV5-1	TRBJ2-3	TRBD2	CASSLNPGGLADTSTDTQYF	TGCGCCAGCAGCTTGAACCCGGGGGGACTAGCGGACACTAGCACAGATACGCAGTATTTT
few	TRBV6-1	TRBJ1-3	NA	CASSETANTIYF	TGTGCCAGCAGTGAGACAGCAAACACCATATATTTT
NA	TRBV7-2	TRBJ2-1	TRBD2	CASSFVGGSSYNEQFF	TGTGCCAGCAGCTTTGTGGGGGGGAGCTCCTACAATGAGCAGTTCTTC
NA	TRBV18	TRBJ1-2	NA	CASSGAQGFGGYTF	TGTGCCAGCTCAGGAGCACAGGGATTTGGCGGCTACACCTTC
once	TRBV19	TRBJ2-1	NA	CASSIVTWTVSYNEQFF	TGTGCCAGTAGTATAGTTACATGGACAGTTTCCTACAATGAGCAGTTCTTC
NA	TRBV2	TRBJ2-1	NA	CASSEVARPYNEQFF	TGTGCCAGCAGTGAAGTGGCCCGCCCCTACAATGAGCAGTTCTTC
few	TRBV3-1/TRBV3-2	TRBJ1-4	NA	CASSQGGNLLTNEKLFF	TGTGCCAGCAGCCAAGGAGGCAACCTATTAACTAATGAAAAACTGTTTTTT
NA	TRBV7-9	TRBJ2-3	NA	CASSSRGTARVTDTQYF	TGTGCCAGCAGCTCCCGGGGGACTGCCCGGGTGACGGATACGCAGTATTTT
NA	TRBV19	TRBJ1-4	NA	CASSPIPGGQTKLFF	TGTGCCAGTAGTCCCATCCCGGGGGGCCAGACAAAACTGTTTTTT
NA	TRBV2	TRBJ2-1	TRBD2	CASSGFLLAGDNEQFF	TGTGCCAGCAGTGGGTTCTTGTTGGCGGGGGACAATGAGCAGTTCTTC
NA	TRBV5-1	TRBJ1-4	NA	CASSPGDGRWEKLFF	TGCGCCAGCAGCCCTGGGGACGGGAGATGGGAAAAACTGTTTTTT
NA	TRBV19	TRBJ2-5	NA	CASSIGLQETQYF	TGTGCCAGTAGTATTGGTCTACAAGAGACCCAGTACTTC
few	TRBV13	TRBJ1-4	TRBD1	CASSSRDRGRGDEKLFF	TGTGCCAGCAGCTCCCGGGACAGGGGGCGCGGTGATGAAAAACTGTTTTTT
NA	TRBV14	TRBJ2-4	NA	CASSSSTNQLAKNIQYF	TGTGCCAGCAGCTCCTCGACAAACCAGTTAGCCAAAAACATTCAGTACTTC
NA	TRBV6-5	TRBJ1-5	TRBD1	CASRDRAPRQPQHF	TGTGCCAGCAGGGACAGGGCCCCAAGACAGCCCCAGCATTTT
NA	TRBV6-6	TRBJ1-1	TRBD1	CASSPPGGTGGKSGTEAFF	TGTGCCAGCAGTCCCCCGGGGGGGACAGGGGGCAAGTCGGGCACTGAAGCTTTCTTT
once	TRBV7-2	TRBJ2-2	NA	CASSLGVERELFF	TGTGCCAGCAGCTTAGGAGTTGAAAGGGAGCTGTTTTTT